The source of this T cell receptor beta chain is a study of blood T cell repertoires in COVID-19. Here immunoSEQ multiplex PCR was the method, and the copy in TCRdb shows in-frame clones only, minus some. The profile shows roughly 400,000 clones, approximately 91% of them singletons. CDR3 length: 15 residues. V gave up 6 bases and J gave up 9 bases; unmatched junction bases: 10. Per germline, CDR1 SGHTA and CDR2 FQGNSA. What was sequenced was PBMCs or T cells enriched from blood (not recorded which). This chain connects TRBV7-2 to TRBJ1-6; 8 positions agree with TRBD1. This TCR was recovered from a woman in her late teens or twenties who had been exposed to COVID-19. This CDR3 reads CASRTNSGGSSPLHF. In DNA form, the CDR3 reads TGTGCCAGCAGGACGAATTCAGGGGGCAGTTCACCCCTCCACTTT.